Presented here are 25 T cell receptor beta chains from one specimen sequenced in a study of blood T cell repertoires in COVID-19. Profiled with immunoSEQ multiplex PCR; TCRdb holds only in-frame clones, not every one. The sample has more than 300,000 clones; around 87% are singletons. Sequencing was carried out using peripheral blood. The receptors derive from a woman between 25 and 40 years old with COVID-19, enrolled during active disease.

This clone occurred once. The V gene is TRBV25-1, the J gene TRBJ1-1; 11 nucleotides line up with TRBD1. The CDR3 runs to 14 residues. Losses at the gene ends were 4 bases for V and 3 bases for J; bases not matched to a gene: 1. Per the germline V gene, CDR1 is MGHDK and CDR2 is SYGVNS. The CDR3 here is CASSGDRGDTEAFF. The CDR3 DNA follows: TGTGCCAGCAGTGGGGACAGGGGGGACACTGAAGCTTTCTTT.

V is TRBV29-1 and J is TRBJ2-7; 11 nucleotides match TRBD2. This CDR3 comprises 15 residues. The trim removed 4 bases at V and 2 bases at J, leaving 7 bases unmatched. In germline, CDR1 is SQVTM, CDR2 ANQGSEA. In DNA, the CDR3 is TGCAGCGTTGCAACAGGGACTAGCGGCGCCTACGAGCAGTACTTC. It codes for CSVATGTSGAYEQYF.

The rearrangement joins TRBV10-2 to TRBJ1-4; D unclear. This CDR3 is built from 17 residues. Germline V gives CDR1 WSHSY, CDR2 SAAADI. V gave up 5 bases and J gave up 3 bases, with 19 bases separating them. The CDR3 bases are TGCGCCAGCAGTTGGGTACCGGGAGCCTCGGCTAATGAAAAACTGTTTTTT. Protein: CASSWVPGASANEKLFF.

V and J are TRBV3-1 (or the pseudogene TRBV3-2) and TRBJ2-5, with TRBD2 as a possible D gene (6 bases). V dropped 1 base and J dropped 5 bases, with 11 bases sitting between them. There are 14 residues in the CDR3. Germline values: CDR1 LGHDT, CDR2 YNNKEL (reference sequence). DNA of the CDR3: TGTGCCAGCAGCCAAGGGGGGGTGGAGGAGACCCAGTACTTC. Its translation is CASSQGGVEETQYF.

This chain joins TRBV27 and TRBJ2-4; D perhaps matches TRBD1 (5 bases). Germline V gene sequence: CDR1 MNHEY, CDR2 SMNVEV (reference sequence). The V and J ends lost 5 bases and 0 bases respectively, with 11 bases between them. The CDR3 loop spans 15 amino acids. CDR3 DNA: TGTGCCAGCAGTGCCACGACAGTAGCCAAAAACATTCAGTACTTC. Amino acid sequence: CASSATTVAKNIQYF.

V is TRBV7-3 and J is TRBJ2-7; D perhaps matches TRBD1 (6 bases). V was trimmed by 5 bases and J by 0 bases, leaving 8 bases between them. The CDR3 totals 13 residues. Germline assignment: CDR1 SGHTA and CDR2 FQGTGA. CDR3 region: CASSRQASYEQYF. Here the CDR3 DNA reads TGTGCCAGCAGCCGACAGGCCTCCTACGAGCAGTACTTC.

The V gene is TRBV7-2, the J gene TRBJ1-5, with D maybe TRBD1 (6 bases). CDR1 and CDR2 (germline): SGHTA, FQGNSA. With 6 bases removed from V and 5 bases from J, the gap between germline ends came to 14 bases. CDR3 length: 14 amino acids. Here the CDR3 reads CASSRPGGHQPQHF. The DNA for the CDR3 is TGTGCCAGCAGTCGCCCGGGGGGGCATCAGCCCCAGCATTTT.

The count of this clone is one. The rearrangement links TRBV12-5 to TRBJ2-5; 9 nucleotides line up with TRBD2. Losses at the gene ends were 0 bases for V and 2 bases for J; bases not matched to a gene: 7. Germline V CDR1 and CDR2: LGHNT, FRNRAP. There are 17 residues in the CDR3. The CDR3: CASGLVWAGGPQETQYF. The CDR3 DNA follows: TGTGCTAGTGGTTTGGTATGGGCGGGAGGGCCTCAAGAGACCCAGTACTTC.

The chain recombines TRBV25-1 with TRBJ2-7; 9 bases are a match to TRBD1. The germline CDR1 and CDR2 sequences are MGHDK and SYGVNS. After removal of 4 bases from V and 3 bases from J, the junction contained 10 bases not matched to a gene. This CDR3 comprises 16 residues. The CDR3: CASSAHRDRVNYEQYF. CDR3 sequence (DNA): TGTGCCAGCAGTGCCCACCGGGACAGGGTGAACTACGAGCAGTACTTC.

The rearrangement links TRBV5-5 to TRBJ1-5, with D tentatively TRBD1 (6 bases). Germline V lookup: CDR1 SGHKS, CDR2 YYEKEE (reference sequence). This CDR3 is built from 18 residues. Trimming left V 4 bases short and J 0 bases short, with 20 bases between. The CDR3 DNA reads as TGTGCCAGCAGCGGACTGGACAGTTGGTCCCTTAGCAATCAGCCCCAGCATTTT. It encodes CASSGLDSWSLSNQPQHF.

This clone was picked up a small number of times. The V and J genes are TRBV7-9 and TRBJ1-2; 7 bases are shared with TRBD1. Unmatched junction bases numbered 8, after V lost 6 bases and J lost 4 bases. Germline CDR1 and CDR2: SEHNR and FQNEAQ (reference sequence). The CDR3 is 14 residues long. The CDR3 loop reads CASSWGTDLYGYTF. For the CDR3, the DNA is TGTGCCAGCAGTTGGGGGACAGATCTCTATGGCTACACCTTC.

The chain employs TRBV11-2 and TRBJ2-7; the D gene is possibly TRBD1 (5 bases). Germline-derived CDR1 and CDR2 are SGHAT and FQNNGV. Trimming took 0 bases from V and 1 from J, leaving 7 bases between them. The CDR3 has 14 amino acids. This chain's CDR3 is CASSLDRASYEQYF. The DNA of the CDR3 is TGTGCCAGCAGCTTAGACAGGGCTTCCTACGAGCAGTACTTC.

The chain is built from TRBV18 and TRBJ2-7, with 7 bases identical to TRBD2. CDR3 length: 13 amino acids. Germline V gene sequence: CDR1 KGHSH, CDR2 LQKENI. With 3 bases clipped from V and 3 bases from J, the junction kept 2 bases outside the gene matches. The CDR3 DNA is TGTGCCAGCTCACCCGAGCGGGACTACGAGCAGTACTTC. It codes for CASSPERDYEQYF.

The CDR3 is CASSPRLAGGLGSYEQYF. The CDR3 bases are TGTGCCAGCAGCCCTAGACTAGCGGGAGGATTAGGCTCCTACGAGCAGTACTTC. The rearrangement joins TRBV7-8 to TRBJ2-7; 13 bases match TRBD2. J lost 0 bases, V lost 5 bases, and 10 bases had no gene match. The CDR3 is 18 residues long. Germline V gives CDR1 SGHVS, CDR2 FQNEAQ.

The V call is TRBV6-5, the J call TRBJ2-1, with 8 bases matching TRBD2. V shed 2 bases and J 6 bases; nucleotides not matched to a gene: 6. The germline CDR1 and CDR2 sequences are MNHEY and SVGAGI. This CDR3 has 15 amino acids. CDR3 nucleotide sequence: TGTGCCAGCAGTTACACGGGAGGGCCAGGCAATGAGCAGTTCTTC. This codes for CASSYTGGPGNEQFF.

V usage is TRBV25-1 and J usage is TRBJ2-7, with D possibly TRBD1 on 5 matching bases. Germline loops: CDR1 MGHDK, CDR2 SYGVNS. This CDR3 is 13 amino acids long. The ends were cut back, 4 bases at V and 2 bases at J, with 9 bases in the middle. The CDR3 region is CASSVGVAYEQYF. Written as DNA, the CDR3 is TGTGCCAGCAGTGTAGGGGTCGCCTACGAGCAGTACTTC.

This clone has only a few counts. The V call is TRBV25-1, the J call TRBJ1-2, with 9 bases identical to TRBD1. The CDR3 totals 13 residues. CDR1 and CDR2 (germline): MGHDK, SYGVNS. The J segment lost 8 bases and the V segment lost 3 bases, leaving 4 bases of the junction unmatched. This CDR3 reads CASSEGTGPGYTF. As DNA, the CDR3 is TGTGCCAGCAGTGAGGGGACAGGGCCCGGCTACACCTTC.

This rearrangement joins TRBV9 to TRBJ2-3; 8 bases fit TRBD2. Germline CDR1 SGDLS, CDR2 YYNGEE. This CDR3 region has 18 residues. Trimming took 2 bases from V and 7 from J; bases not matched to a gene: 18. The CDR3: CASSVTGTSLGPSHTQYF. Written as DNA, the CDR3 is TGTGCCAGCAGCGTTACCGGGACTAGTCTAGGTCCCTCCCATACGCAGTATTTT.

CDR3 loop: CASSYGGVADTQYF. DNA of the CDR3: TGTGCCAGCAGTTACGGCGGGGTGGCAGATACGCAGTATTTT. The rearrangement links TRBV6-5 to TRBJ2-3, with D perhaps matching TRBD2 (6 bases). This CDR3 contains 14 residues. Trimming took off 2 bases at V and 4 bases at J, with 10 bases between the two ends. The germline gives CDR1 MNHEY, CDR2 SVGAGI.

This clone was counted only a few times. The chain has TRBV30 and TRBJ1-2; D uncertain. With 1 base removed from V and 0 bases from J, the gap between germline ends came to 3 bases. Germline-derived CDR1 and CDR2 are GTSNPN and SVGIG (reference sequence). There are 12 residues in the CDR3. The CDR3 spells CAWSAANYGYTF. CDR3 sequence (DNA): TGTGCCTGGAGTGCCGCTAACTATGGCTACACCTTC.

This chain uses TRBV28 with TRBJ2-2; possible D gene TRBD2, 5 bases. Per the germline V gene, CDR1 is MDHEN and CDR2 is SYDVKM. There are 16 residues in the CDR3. V lost 3 bases, J lost 4 bases, and 15 bases lay in between. CDR3 loop: CASSLGVRRTTGELFF. The CDR3 nucleotides read TGTGCCAGCAGTTTGGGAGTAAGGCGAACCACCGGGGAGCTGTTTTTT.

The V gene is TRBV12-3 or TRBV12-4, the J gene TRBJ2-2; D is unclear. V shed 7 bases and J shed 7 bases, with 4 bases lying between them. The CDR3 is 10 residues long. CDR3 sequence (DNA): TGTGCCAGCACAGACGGGGAGCTGTTTTTT. Translated: CASTDGELFF.

This clone was counted a single time. The chain uses TRBV27 and TRBJ2-1, with no clear D. Germline V gene data show CDR1 as MNHEY and CDR2 as SMNVEV (reference sequence). V was trimmed by 3 bases and J by 8 bases, leaving 5 bases between them. This CDR3 contains 11 residues. The CDR3 region is CASSFLDEQFF. In DNA, the CDR3 is TGTGCCAGCAGTTTTCTTGATGAGCAGTTCTTC.

The V and J genes are TRBV7-2 and TRBJ1-2; 7 nucleotides match TRBD1. Germline loops: CDR1 SGHTA, CDR2 FQGNSA. The V gene end was trimmed by 3 bases and the J gene end by 2 bases; junction bases not matched to a gene: 9. The CDR3 spans 16 residues. CDR3 loop: CASSFRQGGRNYGYTF. Here the CDR3 DNA reads TGTGCCAGCAGCTTCAGGCAAGGGGGCAGAAACTATGGCTACACCTTC.

This chain uses TRBV25-1 with TRBJ2-2, with TRBD2 identical over 9 bases. Germline V gene data show CDR1 as MGHDK and CDR2 as SYGVNS. After removal of 3 bases from V and 7 bases from J, the junction contained 15 bases not matched to a gene. This CDR3 has 18 amino acids. In nucleotides, the CDR3 is TGTGCCAGCAGTGAGCACGGCGGGAGGGCCTATCGGAACGGGGAGCTGTTTTTT. It translates to CASSEHGGRAYRNGELFF. Variable domain in full (rest from reference TRBV25-1 and TRBJ2-2): EADIYQTPRYLVIGTGKKITLECSQTMGHDKMYWYQQDPGMELHLIHYSYGVNSTEKGDLSSESTVSRIRTEHFPLTLESARPSHTSQYLCASSEHGGRAYRNGELFFGEGSRLTVL.